The clone carrying this T cell receptor (beta chain) came up once. CDR1 and CDR2 from the germline V gene are MNHEY and SVGAGI. V dropped 3 bases and J dropped 1 base, with 12 bases sitting between them. The CDR3 spans 16 residues. These data originate in a study of blood T cell repertoires in COVID-19. The wider study: The study drew acute and convalescent COVID-19 samples from the United States, Italy and Spain. In each case, the material was cDNA or gDNA derived from T cells, B-cell-depleted T cells, or PBMCs.

Only in-frame clones appear in the TCRdb table, and some are missing; sequencing was by immunoSEQ multiplex PCR. The profile shows roughly 130,000 clones, more than 75% of them singletons. The J gene is TRBJ1-4, the V gene TRBV6-5; maybe TRBD1 (6 bases). This TCR derives from a man aged 55-75 years with COVID-19, enrolled during active disease. Sequenced material: peripheral blood. The CDR3 reads CASSYSTGRTNEKLFF. The CDR3 DNA follows: TGTGCCAGCAGTTATTCGACAGGCCGAACTAATGAAAAACTGTTTTTT.